Below, one T cell receptor (beta chain) is given with its context. What it recognizes is unknown. The source of the sample is a study of cytomegalovirus exposure and HLA in healthy donors. Clones were sequenced by immunoSEQ multiplex PCR, and TCRdb holds only the in-frame ones, with some missing. The data hold about 120,000 clones, with approximately 89% observed a single time. The study's findings and limits: The study flagged some 170 TCR beta chains as cytomegalovirus-associated.

Sequencing was performed on PBMCs. The clonotype originates from a woman between 18 and 30 years old in good health and CMV-seronegative.

The CDR3: CASSSDRGQVHGYTF. CDR3 in DNA: TGTGCCAGTAGTTCGGATAGAGGGCAGGTTCATGGCTACACCTTC. The V gene is TRBV19, the J gene TRBJ1-2; D remains ambiguous. V was clipped by 5 bases and J by 6 bases, with 19 bases between them. The CDR3 loop spans 15 amino acids. Per the germline V gene, CDR1 is LNHDA and CDR2 is SQIVND (reference sequence). The complete variable domain, with remaining parts taken from reference TRBV19 and TRBJ1-2, reads DGGITQSPKYLFRKEGQNVTLSCEQNLNHDAMYWYRQDPGQGLRLIYYSQIVNDFQKGDIAEGYSVSREKKESFPLTVTSAQKNPTAFYLCASSSDRGQVHGYTFGSGTRLTVV.